This T cell receptor (beta chain) came from a study of control samples from healthy donors and cancer patients. Assay used: immunoSEQ multiplex PCR; TCRdb lists only in-frame clones, some missing. The table has under 450,000 clones, around nine tenths seen once. The CDR3 consists of 13 residues. V was pared by 7 bases and J by 6 bases, with 7 bases of the junction left unmatched. Germline V CDR1 and CDR2: SGDLS, YYNGEE. This clonotype was sampled from a man in his forties with head and neck cancer. This chain joins TRBV9 and TRBJ2-7, with 10 bases lining up with TRBD1. The material sequenced was PBMCs. The CDR3 protein is CASALGQGGEQYF. The CDR3 DNA reads TGTGCCAGCGCTCTTGGACAGGGGGGCGAGCAGTACTTC.